This T cell receptor beta chain was documented in a study of PD-L1 blockade in urothelial cancer. Across the study: Patients began atezolizumab, 1,200 mg intravenously every 3 weeks, in about 2014. Reported median T cell count for blood samples was 110,000 to 150,000.

Stated time point: pretreatment peripheral blood. Each patient presented with locally advanced or metastatic urothelial carcinoma. All patients handed over anywhere from 1 to 8 samples, pretreatment and on-treatment. Repertoires were generated with immunoSEQ multiplex PCR, while TCRdb's copy carries only in-frame clones and drops some. The repertoire includes more than 55,000 clones, about four fifths of them detected once, and around 5.7% sits in the top ten. The CDR3 runs to 13 residues. The V and J ends lost 4 bases and 1 base, in that order; junction bases with no gene match: 1. Germline CDR1 SGHDT, CDR2 YYEEEE.

The chain recombines TRBV5-6 with TRBJ2-5; TRBD2 matches at 7 bases. The clonotype originates from a man in his 70s with urothelial cancer. The sequenced sample was PBMCs, obtained around atezolizumab (anti-PD-L1) treatment. This CDR3 reads CASSRGSQETQYF. The CDR3 DNA follows: TGTGCCAGCAGCCGCGGGAGCCAAGAGACCCAGTACTTC.